This T cell receptor beta chain was captured in a study of vaccination effects on CD4 cells after COVID-19. The CDR3 contains 16 residues. Per germline, CDR1 SGHVS and CDR2 FNYEAQ. The germline V and J ends were trimmed by 1 base and 8 bases, with 17 bases remaining between them. Study-wide results and limits: Few convalescent patients were studied, and early post-infection samples were lacking.

Around day 10 of culture, CD4+ T cells were separated out. The cohort was immunized with two doses of either the BNT162b2 or mRNA-1273 vaccine. Neither prior SARS-CoV-2 infection nor positive nucleocapsid antibodies were present in the vaccine recipients. Replacing half the medium with IL-2 medium was done on days 3 and 7. Sequencing used immunoSEQ multiplex PCR; TCRdb keeps in-frame clones, though not all of them. This table holds approximately 57,000 clones, just under 80% found once. Points on this clone: What it binds is unknown.

The clonotype was recovered from a human donor who received a COVID-19 vaccine. This rearrangement joins TRBV7-6 to TRBJ1-4; D possibly corresponds to TRBD1 (6 bases). The source material was CD4+ T cells from PBMCs cultured without peptide, sampled after COVID-19 vaccination. The CDR3 reads CASSLGSAGAGEKLFF. CDR3 nucleotide sequence: TGTGCCAGCAGCTTAGGATCGGCGGGGGCGGGCGAAAAACTGTTTTTT.